Listed here are 31 T cell receptor beta chains from one sample, sequenced in a study of blood T cell repertoires in COVID-19. Clones were sequenced by immunoSEQ multiplex PCR, and TCRdb holds only the in-frame ones, with some missing. The repertoire holds under 200,000 clones, around 84% seen once, with 13% to 15% in the top ten. Sequenced sample: peripheral blood. These receptors were obtained from a man aged 30 to 39 with active or convalescent COVID-19.

V gene TRBV7-6 combines with J gene TRBJ1-5; 8 bases line up with TRBD1. Germline CDR1 reads SGHVS; CDR2 reads FNYEAQ. Trimming at V came to 1 base and at J to 2 bases, leaving 7 bases not matched to a gene. CDR3 size: 17 residues. CDR3 sequence reads: CASSLGAGQVGNQPQHF. CDR3 in DNA: TGTGCCAGCAGCTTAGGTGCGGGACAGGTCGGCAATCAGCCCCAGCATTTT.

Only a few counts were recorded for this clone. The J gene is TRBJ1-2, the V gene TRBV27; TRBD1 matches 7 bases. V lost 5 bases and J lost 4; bases outside the gene matches: 13. This CDR3 spans 16 amino acids. CDR1 is MNHEY and CDR2 is SMNVEV in the germline V gene (reference sequence). The CDR3 region is CASSHSTGAGGYGYTF. Written as DNA, the CDR3 is TGTGCCAGCAGTCATTCCACAGGGGCGGGAGGCTATGGCTACACCTTC.

The chain joins TRBV30 to TRBJ1-6; maybe TRBD1 (6 bases). The V gene lost 6 bases and the J gene lost 7 bases, with 19 bases spanning the gap. Germline-derived CDR1 and CDR2 are GTSNPN and SVGIG (reference sequence). The CDR3 consists of 15 residues. The CDR3 reads CACTPGGGANSPLHF. The CDR3 DNA reads TGTGCCTGCACCCCCGGTGGGGGCGCGAATTCACCCCTCCACTTT. Based on the CDR3 plus reference TRBV30 and TRBJ1-6, the full variable domain is SQTIHQWPATLVQPVGSPLSLECTVEGTSNPNLYWYRQAAGRGLQLLFYSVGIGQISSEVPQNLSASRPQDRQFILSSKKLLLSDSGFYLCACTPGGGANSPLHFGNGTRLTVT.

This chain uses TRBV27 with TRBJ2-3; D unclear. Germline-derived CDR1 and CDR2 are MNHEY and SMNVEV (reference sequence). The ends were cut back, 3 bases at V and 7 bases at J, with 5 bases in the middle. The CDR3 has 11 residues. CDR3 sequence: CASSFPYTQYF. CDR3 sequence (DNA): TGTGCCAGCAGTTTCCCCTATACGCAGTATTTT.

V and J are TRBV5-1 and TRBJ1-1, with 7 bases identical to TRBD1. V lost 2 bases to trimming and J lost 6 bases; unmatched junction nucleotides: 1. Germline CDR1 reads SGHRS; CDR2 reads YFSETQ. This CDR3 comprises 12 residues. The CDR3 protein is CASSFGTAEAFF. The CDR3 DNA is TGCGCCAGCAGCTTCGGGACAGCTGAAGCTTTCTTT.

The rearrangement joins TRBV28 to TRBJ1-5; D unclear. The ends were cut back, 4 bases at V and 4 bases at J, with 14 bases in the middle. Germline CDR1 MDHEN, CDR2 SYDVKM. The CDR3 sequence is 15 residues long. The DNA for the CDR3 is TGTGCCAGCAGTTCACGAGGGCAGTCAAATCAGCCCCAGCATTTT. Protein product: CASSSRGQSNQPQHF.

This CDR3 is CASSQSITGSYEQYF. The CDR3 nucleotides read TGTGCCAGCAGCCAAAGTATAACAGGGTCCTACGAGCAGTACTTC. This sequence joins TRBV3-1 (or the pseudogene TRBV3-2) and TRBJ2-7, with D possibly TRBD1 on 6 matching bases. Trimming left V 2 bases short and J 1 base short, with 12 bases between. The germline CDR1 and CDR2 sequences are LGHDT and YNNKEL (reference sequence). The CDR3 is made up of 15 amino acids.

The chain carries TRBV27 and TRBJ1-6; the D is unclear. The CDR3 is made up of 14 amino acids. Germline-derived CDR1 and CDR2 are MNHEY and SMNVEV (reference sequence). V lost 5 bases and J 8 bases, leaving 13 bases between the germline ends. The CDR3 nucleotides read TGTGCCAGCAGTCCCCGGCAGCGGGATTCACCCCTCCACTTT. This translates into CASSPRQRDSPLHF.

CDR3 in DNA: TGCGCCAGCAGCTTGGGGCGGGCAGACTATGGCTACACCTTC. The encoded protein is CASSLGRADYGYTF. The chain couples TRBV5-1 to TRBJ1-2, with unresolved D. The germline V gene has CDR1 SGHRS and CDR2 YFSETQ. V was shortened by 0 bases and J by 3 bases, with 9 bases between the two germline ends. This CDR3 is built from 14 residues.

The chain recombines TRBV12-3 or TRBV12-4 with TRBJ2-1; D gene ambiguous. The CDR3 is 12 residues long. The V end was cut by 6 bases, the J end by 11 bases, with 14 bases between. The CDR3 sequence is CASSPGRRKQFF. CDR3 nucleotide sequence: TGTGCCAGCAGCCCGGGTCGACGGAAGCAGTTCTTC.

J is TRBJ1-4 and V is TRBV19, with TRBD1 matching over 8 bases. V lost 3 bases and J lost 7; bases outside the gene matches: 4. The CDR3 runs to 14 residues. Looked up from germline, CDR1 is LNHDA and CDR2 is SQIVND (reference sequence). Here the CDR3 DNA reads TGTGCCAGTAGTATGGACAGGGTGAGTGAAAAACTGTTTTTT. This gives the protein CASSMDRVSEKLFF.

V and J are TRBV6-5 and TRBJ1-1; 10 bases map to TRBD1. This CDR3 is built from 16 residues. Trimming removed 2 bases from V and 4 bases from J; junction bases left unmatched: 7. Germline V gives CDR1 MNHEY, CDR2 SVGAGI. CDR3 in amino acids: CASSYIMDRGSTEAFF. The CDR3 bases are TGTGCCAGCAGTTACATAATGGACAGGGGGAGCACTGAAGCTTTCTTT.

The chain joins TRBV10-1 to TRBJ1-3, with 7 nucleotides matching TRBD1. V lost 3 bases, J lost 0 bases, and 2 bases stayed unmatched. In germline, CDR1 is WNHNN, CDR2 SYGVQD (reference sequence). CDR3 length equals 15 residues. The DNA of the CDR3 is TGCGCCAGCAGTGACGGGACAGTCTCTGGAAACACCATATATTTT. Translation: CASSDGTVSGNTIYF.

This clone was seen a few times. V gene TRBV2 combines with J gene TRBJ2-1, with D possibly being TRBD1 (5 bases). V lost 6 bases and J lost 9, with 18 bases in between. CDR3 size: 14 residues. Germline CDR1 is SNHLY and CDR2 is FYNNEI. The CDR3 sequence: CASSDRHSEGEQFF. In DNA form, the CDR3 reads TGTGCCAGCAGCGACAGACACAGTGAAGGTGAGCAGTTCTTC.

This sequence joins TRBV10-3 and TRBJ2-7; D perhaps matches TRBD2 (5 bases). Germline V gene lookup returns CDR1 ENHRY and CDR2 SYGVKD. CDR3 length: 14 residues. V lost 3 bases to trimming and J lost 0 bases, with 9 bases between them. CDR3 sequence: CAISDAGASYEQYF. CDR3 DNA: TGTGCCATCAGTGACGCGGGTGCCTCCTACGAGCAGTACTTC.

This clone was detected only once. The J gene is TRBJ1-4, the V gene TRBV19; D possibly corresponds to TRBD1 (5 bases). The CDR3 sequence is 16 residues long. Trimming removed 4 bases at V and 3 bases at J, with 15 bases between. The germline gives CDR1 LNHDA, CDR2 SQIVND (reference sequence). The CDR3, as DNA: TGTGCCAGTAGTACCCTAAAGACAGCCGCTAATGAAAAACTGTTTTTT. Translation: CASSTLKTAANEKLFF.

The gene calls are TRBV6-5 and TRBJ1-2, with 9 bases that match TRBD1. V lost 8 bases to trimming and J lost 6 bases; unmatched junction nucleotides: 13. This CDR3 has 15 residues. The germline V gene encodes CDR1 MNHEY and CDR2 SVGAGI. The CDR3 loop reads CASLILPGQGDGYTF. Here the CDR3 DNA reads TGTGCCAGCCTGATTTTACCGGGACAGGGAGATGGCTACACCTTC.

V gene TRBV5-1 combines with J gene TRBJ1-2; 9 bases align to TRBD1. The J segment lost 3 bases and the V segment lost 4 bases, leaving 4 bases of the junction unmatched. CDR1 SGHRS and CDR2 YFSETQ come from the germline V gene. The CDR3 is made up of 14 amino acids. CDR3 DNA: TGCGCCAGCAGCGAGCGACAGGGGGACTATGGCTACACCTTC. Its translation is CASSERQGDYGYTF.

This chain links TRBV2 with TRBJ2-3; 9 bases align to TRBD2. The CDR3 extends over 16 amino acids. V dropped 3 bases and J dropped 0; count of bases not matched to a gene: 4. Looked up from germline, CDR1 is SNHLY and CDR2 is FYNNEI. The CDR3 loop is CASSELAGGSTDTQYF. DNA of the CDR3: TGTGCCAGCAGTGAGCTGGCGGGGGGGAGCACAGATACGCAGTATTTT.

The CDR3 loop reads CASSPPGYNEQFF. The CDR3 region has the DNA TGTGCCAGCAGCCCCCCCGGCTACAATGAGCAGTTCTTC. The chain links TRBV5-5 to TRBJ2-1; unclear D gene. The ends were cut back, 4 bases at V and 3 bases at J, with 8 bases in the middle. CDR1 and CDR2 (germline): SGHKS, YYEKEE (reference sequence). The CDR3 loop spans 13 amino acids.

The J gene is TRBJ2-5, the V gene TRBV6-1, with D possibly matching TRBD1 (6 bases). CDR3 length: 13 amino acids. CDR1 and CDR2 from the germline V gene are MNHNS and SASEGT. V gave up 3 bases and J gave up 3 bases, with 8 bases separating them. The CDR3 DNA sequence: TGTGCCAGCAGTGAGGCAGGGGAAGAGACCCAGTACTTC. Translated: CASSEAGEETQYF.

The rearrangement joins TRBV18 to TRBJ1-1, with D possibly being TRBD1 (6 bases). The V end lost 3 bases, the J end lost 3 bases, and 11 bases lay between the germline ends. Looked up from germline, CDR1 is KGHSH and CDR2 is LQKENI. The CDR3 has 14 residues. The CDR3 region has the DNA TGTGCCAGCTCACCTAAACAGGGTTACACTGAAGCTTTCTTT. Its protein product is CASSPKQGYTEAFF. The whole variable domain, filled in from reference TRBV18 and TRBJ1-1, reads NAGVMQNPRHLVRRRGQEARLRCSPMKGHSHVYWYRQLPEEGLKFMVYLQKENIIDESGMPKERFSAEFPKEGPSILRIQQVVRGDSAAYFCASSPKQGYTEAFFGQGTRLTVV.

The V gene is TRBV4-1, the J gene TRBJ2-1; TRBD2 matches 7 bases. V was pared by 3 bases and J by 7 bases, with 12 bases of the junction left unmatched. CDR3 length equals 16 residues. Germline CDR1 and CDR2: MGHRA and YSYEKL. CDR3 nucleotides: TGCGCCAGCAGCCAGGGTCTAGCGGAGGCCTGGAATGAGCAGTTCTTC. As protein: CASSQGLAEAWNEQFF.

The J gene is TRBJ1-3, the V gene TRBV5-6; 7 bases fit TRBD1. Germline CDR1 is SGHDT and CDR2 is YYEEEE. The CDR3 has 13 residues. V was pared by 4 bases and J by 4 bases, with 2 bases of the junction left unmatched. The CDR3 DNA follows: TGTGCCAGCAGCCAACAGGGGGGAAACACCATATATTTT. This gives the protein CASSQQGGNTIYF.

This clone appeared once. The chain couples TRBV7-9 to TRBJ2-2, with TRBD1 matching over 11 bases. The CDR3 loop spans 16 amino acids. Germline V gene data show CDR1 as SEHNR and CDR2 as FQNEAQ (reference sequence). The V segment lost 5 bases and the J segment 5 bases; nucleotides outside the gene matches: 7. The CDR3 coding sequence is TGTGCCAGCAGCCTTGGGACAGGGGGGTCAACCGGGGAGCTGTTTTTT. This sequence encodes CASSLGTGGSTGELFF.

V usage is TRBV11-2 and J usage is TRBJ1-1, with D maybe TRBD1 (6 bases). Germline loops: CDR1 SGHAT, CDR2 FQNNGV. V lost 0 bases, J lost 9 bases, and 8 bases lay in between. This CDR3 comprises 12 residues. The CDR3 here is CASSLDQGKAFF. The CDR3 region has the DNA TGTGCCAGCAGCTTAGATCAGGGGAAAGCTTTCTTT. Together with reference TRBV11-2 and TRBJ1-1, the CDR3 gives the full variable domain: EAGVAQSPRYKIIEKRQSVAFWCNPISGHATLYWYQQILGQGPKLLIQFQNNGVVDDSQLPKDRFSAERLKGVDSTLKIQPAKLEDSAVYLCASSLDQGKAFFGQGTRLTVV.

The CDR3, as DNA: TGTGCTCTGGCTCGAGGATATGAAAAACTGTTTTTT. Its translation: CALARGYEKLFF. This chain connects TRBV18 to TRBJ1-4; D gene ambiguous. The CDR3 runs to 12 residues. Germline V gene data show CDR1 as KGHSH and CDR2 as LQKENI. Combining the CDR3 with reference TRBV18 and TRBJ1-4 gives the whole variable domain NAGVMQNPRHLVRRRGQEARLRCSPMKGHSHVYWYRQLPEEGLKFMVYLQKENIIDESGMPKERFSAEFPKEGPSILRIQQVVRGDSAAYFCALARGYEKLFFGSGTQLSVL.

The V and J genes are TRBV5-6 and TRBJ1-3; TRBD1 matches 10 bases. This CDR3 region has 15 residues. Germline CDR1 is SGHDT and CDR2 is YYEEEE. J was trimmed by 4 bases and V by 3 bases; bases with no gene match: 4. This chain's CDR3 is CASSSVGQGGNTIYF. CDR3 nucleotides: TGTGCCAGCAGCTCCGTGGGACAGGGGGGAAACACCATATATTTT.

The chain is built from TRBV25-1 and TRBJ2-1, with 9 bases identical to TRBD2. Germline V CDR1 and CDR2: MGHDK, SYGVNS. V lost 2 bases, J lost 4 bases, and 3 bases stayed unmatched. The CDR3 is 15 amino acids. CDR3 in amino acids: CASSEGLAGYNEQFF. The CDR3 DNA reads as TGTGCCAGCAGTGAAGGCCTAGCGGGGTACAATGAGCAGTTCTTC.

The V call is TRBV7-9, the J call TRBJ1-4; 7 bases match TRBD1. In germline, CDR1 is SEHNR, CDR2 FQNEAQ (reference sequence). Unmatched junction bases numbered 10, after V lost 5 bases and J lost 7 bases. The CDR3 contains 15 residues. The CDR3 region is CASSAGQDTGEKLFF. The CDR3 nucleotides read TGTGCCAGCAGCGCCGGACAGGACACGGGTGAAAAACTGTTTTTT.

The V call is TRBV2, the J call TRBJ1-2; 9 bases match TRBD1. Germline V CDR1 and CDR2: SNHLY, FYNNEI. The CDR3 totals 16 residues. V trimming: 5 bases; J trimming: 0 bases; junction bases outside the gene matches: 7. The CDR3 protein is CASSLQGAGANYGYTF. CDR3 in DNA: TGTGCCAGCAGTTTACAGGGGGCCGGCGCTAACTATGGCTACACCTTC.